The clone carrying this TCR beta chain appeared a few times. Its antigen is as yet unknown. This sample is drawn from a study of T cell responses to AZD1222 COVID-19 vaccine. Overall study findings and caveats: Vaccine-related CD4 TCRs covered spike, predominating at 160-218 and 743-854. It should be noted that donors were predominantly white British and more often female, and clonal diversity was possibly underestimated. Among spike-specific TCRs, nearly half reportedly target unmutated variant regions. Samples come after the peak T cell response, not at day 14.

Measured with immunoSEQ multiplex PCR; TCRdb has only the in-frame clones, and not every one. The data contain 130,000 or so clones, roughly nine tenths of them singletons. Between the trimmed V and J ends, which lost 1 base and 8 bases, there was a span of 20 bases. The CDR3 runs to 17 residues. CDR1 and CDR2 from the germline V gene are LNHDA and SQIVND (reference sequence). The rearrangement links TRBV19 to TRBJ2-2; D remains unclear. The receptor was derived from an adult in good health. Material: peripheral blood, obtained on day 0 of AZD1222 vaccination. The CDR3 reads CASSIGPHASLTGELFF. DNA for the CDR3: TGTGCCAGTAGTATAGGGCCCCACGCCAGTCTAACTGGGGAGCTGTTTTTT.